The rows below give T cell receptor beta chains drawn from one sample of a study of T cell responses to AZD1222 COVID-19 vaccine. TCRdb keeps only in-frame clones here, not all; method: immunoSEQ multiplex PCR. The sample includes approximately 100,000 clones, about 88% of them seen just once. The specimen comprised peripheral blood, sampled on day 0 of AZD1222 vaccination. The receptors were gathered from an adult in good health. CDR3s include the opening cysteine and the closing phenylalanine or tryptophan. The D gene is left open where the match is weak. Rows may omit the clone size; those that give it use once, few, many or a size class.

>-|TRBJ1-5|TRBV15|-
CATSARQGNQPQHF
TGTGCCACCAGCGCACGACAGGGCAATCAGCCCCAGCATTTT
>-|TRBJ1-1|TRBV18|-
CASSPQSAGQGNTEAFF
TGTGCCAGCTCACCACAGTCGGCAGGGCAGGGGAACACTGAAGCTTTCTTT
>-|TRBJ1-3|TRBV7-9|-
CASSLLTGNTIYF
TGTGCCAGCAGCTTACTGACTGGAAACACCATATATTTT
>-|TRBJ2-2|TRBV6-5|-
CASSRDIHGELFF
TGTGCCAGCAGCCGGGACATCCACGGGGAGCTGTTTTTT
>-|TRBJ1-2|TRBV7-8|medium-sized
CASSLTQGPNYGYTF
TGTGCCAGCAGCTTAACCCAGGGACCTAACTATGGCTACACCTTC
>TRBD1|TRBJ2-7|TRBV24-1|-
CATSEPGQGIHEQYF
TGTGCCACCAGTGAGCCGGGACAGGGGATCCACGAGCAGTACTTC
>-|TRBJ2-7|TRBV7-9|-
CASSSDGHVRNSYEQYF
TGTGCCAGCAGCTCTGATGGTCATGTCAGGAACTCCTACGAGCAGTACTTC
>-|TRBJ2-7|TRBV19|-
CASSEQGLDEQYF
TGTGCCAGTAGTGAACAGGGTCTGGACGAGCAGTACTTC
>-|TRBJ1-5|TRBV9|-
CASSVGRGNQPQHF
TGTGCCAGCAGCGTAGGACGGGGCAATCAGCCCCAGCATTTT
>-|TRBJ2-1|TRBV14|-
CASSQAQGREQFF
TGTGCCAGCAGCCAAGCGCAGGGGCGTGAGCAGTTCTTC
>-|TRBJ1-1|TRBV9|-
CASSVGSGNTEAFF
TGTGCCAGCAGCGTAGGTTCGGGGAACACTGAAGCTTTCTTT
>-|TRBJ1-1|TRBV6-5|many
CASSYSYIPGGTEAFF
TGTGCCAGCAGTTACTCATATATTCCAGGCGGCACTGAAGCTTTCTTT
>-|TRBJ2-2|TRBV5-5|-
CASTGQFNGELFF
TGTGCCAGCACAGGACAGTTCAACGGGGAGCTGTTTTTT
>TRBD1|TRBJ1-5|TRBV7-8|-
CASSTRGSNQPQHF
TGTGCCAGCAGCACCAGGGGGAGCAATCAGCCCCAGCATTTT
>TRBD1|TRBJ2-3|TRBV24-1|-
CATSVAGGGTDTQYF
TGTGCCACCAGTGTGGCAGGGGGTGGCACAGATACGCAGTATTTT
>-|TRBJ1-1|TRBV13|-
CASSDQREAFF
TGTGCCAGCAGCGACCAGAGGGAGGCTTTCTTT
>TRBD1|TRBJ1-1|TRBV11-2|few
CASSRDPGGVTEAFF
TGTGCCAGCAGCCGGGACCCAGGGGGCGTCACTGAAGCTTTCTTT
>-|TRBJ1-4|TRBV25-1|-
CASSDGGRARANEKLFF
TGTGCCAGCAGTGACGGCGGCAGAGCCCGCGCTAATGAAAAACTGTTTTTT
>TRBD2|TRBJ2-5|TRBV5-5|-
CASSLSGSQETQYF
TGTGCCAGCAGCCTCAGCGGGAGCCAAGAGACCCAGTACTTC
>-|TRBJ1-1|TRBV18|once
CASSERSGYTEAFF
TGTGCCAGCTCGGAGCGATCAGGGTACACTGAAGCTTTCTTT
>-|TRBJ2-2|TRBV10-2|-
CASRTGAGELFF
TGCGCCAGCAGGACAGGCGCCGGGGAGCTGTTTTTT
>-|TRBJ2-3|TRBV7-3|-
CASSSLPRSTDTQYF
TGTGCCAGCAGCTCCCTGCCCCGGAGCACAGATACGCAGTATTTT
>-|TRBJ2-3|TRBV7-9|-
CASSYDPDTQYF
TGTGCCAGCAGCTACGACCCCGATACGCAGTATTTT
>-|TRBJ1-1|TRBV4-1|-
CASSQSDRLNTEAFF
TGCGCCAGCAGCCAGTCTGACAGGCTCAACACTGAAGCTTTCTTT
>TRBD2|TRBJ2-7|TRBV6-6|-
CASSQGLAGQEQYF
TGTGCCAGCAGCCAAGGACTAGCGGGGCAGGAGCAGTACTTC
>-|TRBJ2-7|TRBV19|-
CASSIPGGQGPTEQYF
TGTGCCAGTAGTATCCCTGGGGGGCAGGGTCCTACCGAGCAGTACTTC
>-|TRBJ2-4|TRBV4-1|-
CASSQEHKIAKNIQYF
TGCGCCAGCAGCCAAGAGCATAAGATAGCCAAAAACATTCAGTACTTC
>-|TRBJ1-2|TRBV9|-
CASSVERIGTGYTF
TGTGCCAGCAGCGTAGAGCGGATAGGGACTGGCTACACCTTC
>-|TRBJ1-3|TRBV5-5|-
CASSLVSPDRGNTIYF
TGTGCCAGCAGCTTGGTATCTCCAGATAGGGGAAACACCATATATTTT
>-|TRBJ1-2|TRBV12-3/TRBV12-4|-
CASSLVTDYGYTF
TGTGCCAGCAGTTTAGTTACAGACTATGGCTACACCTTC
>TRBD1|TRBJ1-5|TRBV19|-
CASSGGTGWGNQPQHF
TGTGCCAGTAGTGGTGGGACAGGGTGGGGCAATCAGCCCCAGCATTTT
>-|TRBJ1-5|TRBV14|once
CASSRAGNQPQHF
TGTGCCAGCAGCCGGGCCGGCAATCAGCCCCAGCATTTT
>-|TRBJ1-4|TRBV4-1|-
CASSQRGATNEKLFF
TGCGCCAGCAGCCAAAGGGGAGCAACTAATGAAAAACTGTTTTTT
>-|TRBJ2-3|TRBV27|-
CASSKLYPDTQYF
TGTGCCAGCAGTAAATTATACCCAGATACGCAGTATTTT
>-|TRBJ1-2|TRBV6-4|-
CASSDSSRGGGYTF
TGTGCCAGCAGTGACTCGAGTCGGGGGGGTGGCTACACCTTC
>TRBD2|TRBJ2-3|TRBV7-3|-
CASSLTSSGGDTQYF
TGTGCCAGCAGCCTAACCTCTTCGGGGGGAGATACGCAGTATTTT
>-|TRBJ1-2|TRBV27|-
CASSLSISYGYTF
TGTGCCAGCAGTTTATCAATTTCATATGGCTACACCTTC
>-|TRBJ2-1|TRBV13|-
CASSLAALNNEQFF
TGTGCCAGCAGCTTAGCGGCCTTGAACAATGAGCAGTTCTTC
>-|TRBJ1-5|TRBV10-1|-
CASSEARYSNQPQHF
TGCGCCAGCAGTGAGGCCCGGTATAGCAATCAGCCCCAGCATTTT
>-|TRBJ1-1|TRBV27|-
CASSSGITEAFF
TGTGCCAGCAGTTCTGGGATCACTGAAGCTTTCTTT
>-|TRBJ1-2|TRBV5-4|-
CATRGTWARDTYGYTF
TGTGCCACCAGGGGAACTTGGGCTCGGGATACGTATGGCTACACCTTC
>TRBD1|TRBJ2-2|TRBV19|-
CASSNRDRGVTGELFF
TGTGCCAGTAGTAACCGGGACAGGGGGGTCACCGGGGAGCTGTTTTTT
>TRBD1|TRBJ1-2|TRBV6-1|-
CASSGGGPRPPSYGYTF
TGTGCCAGCAGTGGAGGGGGCCCCAGACCACCCTCCTATGGCTACACCTTC